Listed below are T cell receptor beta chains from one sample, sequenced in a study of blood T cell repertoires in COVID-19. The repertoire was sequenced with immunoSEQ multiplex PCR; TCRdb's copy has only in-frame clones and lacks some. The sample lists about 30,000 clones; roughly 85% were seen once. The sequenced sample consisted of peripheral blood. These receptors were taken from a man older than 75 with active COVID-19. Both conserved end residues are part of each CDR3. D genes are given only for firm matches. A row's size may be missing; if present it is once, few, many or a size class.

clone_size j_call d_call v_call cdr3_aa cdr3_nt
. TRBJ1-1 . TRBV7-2 CASSLMRGDTEAFF TGTGCCAGCAGCTTAATGCGGGGAGACACTGAAGCTTTCTTT
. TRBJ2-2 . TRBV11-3 CASSPRGGGRELFF TGTGCCAGCAGCCCACGTGGAGGGGGCCGGGAGCTGTTTTTT
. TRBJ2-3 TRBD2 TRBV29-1 CSVESGSGSLPGYTQYF TGCAGCGTTGAAAGTGGAAGCGGGAGTCTCCCCGGCTATACGCAGTATTTT
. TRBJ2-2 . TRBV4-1 CASSPRDKYTGELFF TGCGCCAGCAGCCCCCGGGACAAGTACACCGGGGAGCTGTTTTTT
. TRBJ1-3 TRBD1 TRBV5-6 CASSLGPGGTNSGNTIYF TGTGCCAGCAGCTTGGGTCCAGGGGGTACCAACTCTGGAAACACCATATATTTT
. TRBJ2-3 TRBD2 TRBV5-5 CASSTELAGGTDTQYF TGTGCCAGCAGCACCGAATTAGCGGGGGGTACAGATACGCAGTATTTT
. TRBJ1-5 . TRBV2 CASSEGTANQPQHF TGTGCCAGCAGTGAAGGGACAGCCAATCAGCCCCAGCATTTT
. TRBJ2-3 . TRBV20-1 CSASFAGDTQYF TGCAGTGCTAGTTTTGCAGGGGATACGCAGTATTTT
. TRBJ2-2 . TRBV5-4 CASSPQGSPLNTGELFF TGTGCCAGCAGTCCACAGGGATCCCCCCTAAACACCGGGGAGCTGTTTTTT
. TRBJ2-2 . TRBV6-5 CASSQRGLNTGELFF TGTGCCAGCAGTCAACGGGGTCTGAACACCGGGGAGCTGTTTTTT
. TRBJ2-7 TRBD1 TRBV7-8 CASSVDRGNEQYF TGTGCCAGCAGCGTCGACAGGGGAAACGAGCAGTACTTC
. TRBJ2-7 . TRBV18 CASSSGGALYEQYF TGTGCCAGCTCATCTGGGGGGGCCCTCTACGAGCAGTACTTC
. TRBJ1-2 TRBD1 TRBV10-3 CAIKGSRDSLYGYTF TGTGCCATCAAAGGAAGCCGGGACAGTTTATATGGCTACACCTTC
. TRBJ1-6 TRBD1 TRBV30 CAWSVQAGGVYNSPLHF TGTGCCTGGAGTGTACAAGCAGGGGGCGTTTATAATTCACCCCTCCACTTT
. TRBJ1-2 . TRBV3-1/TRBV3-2 CASSQTTRGGYTF TGTGCCAGCAGCCAGACTACTCGGGGGGGCTACACCTTC
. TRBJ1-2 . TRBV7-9 CASSPLGRGYGYTF TGTGCCAGCAGCCCCCTGGGGAGAGGCTATGGCTACACCTTC
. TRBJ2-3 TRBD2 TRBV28 CASSQGLAGGPGTDTQYF TGTGCCAGCAGCCAGGGACTAGCGGGGGGGCCGGGCACAGATACGCAGTATTTT
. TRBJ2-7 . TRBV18 CASSPPRGTHSYEQYF TGTGCCAGCTCACCACCTAGGGGCACACACTCCTACGAGCAGTACTTC
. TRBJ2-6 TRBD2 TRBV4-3 CASSQDPLAGGSGANVLTF TGCGCCAGCAGCCAAGATCCGCTAGCGGGGGGCTCTGGGGCCAACGTCCTGACTTTC
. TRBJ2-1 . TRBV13 CASSYPDSRNNEQFF TGTGCCAGCAGCTATCCGGACAGCAGGAACAATGAGCAGTTCTTC
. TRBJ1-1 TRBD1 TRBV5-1 CASSLHWTGETEAFF TGCGCCAGCAGCTTGCATTGGACAGGGGAGACTGAAGCTTTCTTT
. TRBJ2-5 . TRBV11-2 CASSLRWGPRETQYF TGTGCCAGCAGCTTACGGTGGGGCCCAAGAGAGACCCAGTACTTC
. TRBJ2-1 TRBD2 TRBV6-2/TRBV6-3 CASSSPGAGGPNEQFF TGTGCCAGCAGTTCCCCAGGGGCGGGGGGGCCCAATGAGCAGTTCTTC
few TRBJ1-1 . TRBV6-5 CASSTTGGRTEAFF TGTGCCAGCAGTACGACTGGGGGGAGGACTGAAGCTTTCTTT
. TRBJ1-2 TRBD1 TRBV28 CASSQQDRGPYGYTF TGTGCCAGCAGTCAACAGGACAGGGGTCCCTATGGCTACACCTTC
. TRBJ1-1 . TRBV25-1 CASSGYDSPRNTEAFF TGTGCCAGCAGTGGTTATGACAGCCCGCGGAACACTGAAGCTTTCTTT
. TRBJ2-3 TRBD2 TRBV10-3 CAISSGLAGATDTQYF TGTGCCATCAGCTCCGGACTAGCGGGGGCCACAGATACGCAGTATTTT
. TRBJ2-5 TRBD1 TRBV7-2 CASSSQGADQETQYF TGTGCCAGCAGCTCTCAGGGGGCTGATCAAGAGACCCAGTACTTC
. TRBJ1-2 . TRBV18 CASSPQRTAYGYTF TGTGCCAGCTCACCACAACGGACAGCCTATGGCTACACCTTC
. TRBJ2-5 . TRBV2 CASRRQEFQETQYF TGTGCCAGCAGACGACAGGAATTCCAAGAGACCCAGTACTTC
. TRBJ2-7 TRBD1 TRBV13 CASSLRVRGIYYEQYF TGTGCCAGCAGCTTACGCGTCAGGGGGATCTACTACGAGCAGTACTTC